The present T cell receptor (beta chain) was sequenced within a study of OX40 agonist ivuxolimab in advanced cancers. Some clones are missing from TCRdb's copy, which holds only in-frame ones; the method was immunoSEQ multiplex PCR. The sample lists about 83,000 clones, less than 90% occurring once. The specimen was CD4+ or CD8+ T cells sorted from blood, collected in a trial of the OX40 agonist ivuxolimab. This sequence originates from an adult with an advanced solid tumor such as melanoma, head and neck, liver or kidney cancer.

This CDR3 reads CASSSLGTGNTGELFF. CDR3 DNA: TGCGCCAGCAGCTCCCTCGGGACAGGGAACACCGGGGAGCTGTTTTTT. The V call is TRBV5-1, the J call TRBJ2-2; TRBD1 matches at 8 bases. This CDR3 region has 16 residues. V trimming: 3 bases; J trimming: 1 base; junction bases outside the gene matches: 5. Germline CDR1 is SGHRS and CDR2 is YFSETQ.